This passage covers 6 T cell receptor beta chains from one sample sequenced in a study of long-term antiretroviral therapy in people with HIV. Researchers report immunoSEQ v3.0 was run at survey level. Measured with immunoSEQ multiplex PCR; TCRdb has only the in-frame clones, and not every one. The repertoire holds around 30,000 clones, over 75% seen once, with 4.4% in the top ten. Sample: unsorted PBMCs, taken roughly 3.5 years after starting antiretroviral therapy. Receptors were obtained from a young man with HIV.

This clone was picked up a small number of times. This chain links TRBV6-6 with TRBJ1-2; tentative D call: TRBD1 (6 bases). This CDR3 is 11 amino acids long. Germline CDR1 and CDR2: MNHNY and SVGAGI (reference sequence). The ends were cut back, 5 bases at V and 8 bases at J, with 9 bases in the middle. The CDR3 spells CASSTDRGYTF. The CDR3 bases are TGTGCCAGCAGTACAGACAGGGGCTACACCTTC.

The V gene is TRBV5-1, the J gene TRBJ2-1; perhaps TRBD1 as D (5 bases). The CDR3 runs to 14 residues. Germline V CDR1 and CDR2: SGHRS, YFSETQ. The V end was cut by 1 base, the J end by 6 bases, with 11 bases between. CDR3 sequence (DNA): TGCGCCAGCAGCTTGAGAGCAGGGTCCAATGAGCAGTTCTTC. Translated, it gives CASSLRAGSNEQFF.

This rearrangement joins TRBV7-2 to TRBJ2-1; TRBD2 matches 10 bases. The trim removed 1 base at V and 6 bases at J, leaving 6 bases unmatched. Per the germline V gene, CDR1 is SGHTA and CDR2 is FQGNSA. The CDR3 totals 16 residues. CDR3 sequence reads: CASSLDVASGSNEQFF. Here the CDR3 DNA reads TGTGCCAGCAGCTTAGATGTGGCTAGCGGGAGCAATGAGCAGTTCTTC.

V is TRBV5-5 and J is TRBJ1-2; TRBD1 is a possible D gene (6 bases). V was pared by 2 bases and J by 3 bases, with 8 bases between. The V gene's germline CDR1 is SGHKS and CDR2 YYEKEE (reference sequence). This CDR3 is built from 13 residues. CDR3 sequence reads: CASSFSGDYGYTF. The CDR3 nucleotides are TGTGCCAGCAGCTTTTCAGGGGACTATGGCTACACCTTC.

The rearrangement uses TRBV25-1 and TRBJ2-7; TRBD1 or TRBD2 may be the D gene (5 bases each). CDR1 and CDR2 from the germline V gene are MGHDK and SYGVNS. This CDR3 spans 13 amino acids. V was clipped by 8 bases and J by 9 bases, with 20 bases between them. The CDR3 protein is CASQRGDITGQYF. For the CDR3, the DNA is TGTGCCAGCCAAAGGGGAGACATCACTGGGCAGTACTTC.

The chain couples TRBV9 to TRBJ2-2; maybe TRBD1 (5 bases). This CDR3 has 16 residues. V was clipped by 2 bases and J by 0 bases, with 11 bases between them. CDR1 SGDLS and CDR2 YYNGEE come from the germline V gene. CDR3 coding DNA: TGTGCCAGCAGCGTGTATGGGGCCTCGAACACCGGGGAGCTGTTTTTT. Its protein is CASSVYGASNTGELFF.